This T cell receptor (beta chain) stems from a study of blood T cell repertoires in COVID-19. Study-level information: There were acute and convalescent COVID-19 samples, and they came from the United States, Italy and Spain. T cells, B-cell-depleted T cells, or PBMCs provided the cDNA or gDNA that served as material.

This CDR3 is built from 15 residues. V lost 0 bases to trimming and J lost 0 bases, with 7 bases between them. In germline, CDR1 is SGHNT, CDR2 YYREEE (reference sequence). Authors' analysis steps: By means of reference gene primer amplification, nucleated cell counts were estimated. Generated by immunoSEQ multiplex PCR, the TCRdb table keeps only in-frame clones and is missing some. The V and J calls and clone size are taken from that table; D and trimming were inferred from the DNA. The top ten hold roughly 14% of the sample, which has about 160,000 clones, roughly 84% seen once. The sample was peripheral blood. The clonotype originates from a man aged 18 to 30 with active or convalescent COVID-19. The chain joins TRBV5-4 to TRBJ1-3; D is possibly TRBD1 (6 bases). As DNA, the CDR3 is TGTGCCAGCAGCTTGGACAGGGCCTCTGGAAACACCATATATTTT. Translation gives CASSLDRASGNTIYF.